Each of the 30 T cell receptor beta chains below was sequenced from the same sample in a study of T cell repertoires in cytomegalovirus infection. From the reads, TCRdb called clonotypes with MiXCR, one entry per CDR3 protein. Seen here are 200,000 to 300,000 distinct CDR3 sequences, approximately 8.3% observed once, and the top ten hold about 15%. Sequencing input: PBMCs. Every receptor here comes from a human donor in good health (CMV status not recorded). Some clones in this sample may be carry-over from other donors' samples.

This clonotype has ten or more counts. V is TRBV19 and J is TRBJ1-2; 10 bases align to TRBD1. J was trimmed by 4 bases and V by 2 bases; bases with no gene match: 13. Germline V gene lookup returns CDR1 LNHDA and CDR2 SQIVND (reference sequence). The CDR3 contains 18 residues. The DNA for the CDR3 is TGTGCCAGTAGTATAATGTCTGGGACAGGGGCCTCTCGCTATGGCTACACCTTC. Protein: CASSIMSGTGASRYGYTF. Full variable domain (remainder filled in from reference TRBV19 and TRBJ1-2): DGGITQSPKYLFRKEGQNVTLSCEQNLNHDAMYWYRQDPGQGLRLIYYSQIVNDFQKGDIAEGYSVSREKKESFPLTVTSAQKNPTAFYLCASSIMSGTGASRYGYTFGSGTRLTVV.

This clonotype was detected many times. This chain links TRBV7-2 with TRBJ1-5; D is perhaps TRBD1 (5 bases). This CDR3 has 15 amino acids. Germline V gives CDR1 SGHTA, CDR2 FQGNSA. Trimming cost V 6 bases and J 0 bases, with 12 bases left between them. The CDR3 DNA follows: TGTGCCAGCAGATTGGACAAACATAGCAATCAGCCCCAGCATTTT. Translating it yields CASRLDKHSNQPQHF.

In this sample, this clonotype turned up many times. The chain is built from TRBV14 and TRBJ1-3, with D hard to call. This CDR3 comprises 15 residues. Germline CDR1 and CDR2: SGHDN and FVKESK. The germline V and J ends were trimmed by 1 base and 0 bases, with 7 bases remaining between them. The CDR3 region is CASSQGSDSGNTIYF. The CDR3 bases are TGTGCCAGCAGCCAAGGGTCGGACTCTGGAAACACCATATATTTT.

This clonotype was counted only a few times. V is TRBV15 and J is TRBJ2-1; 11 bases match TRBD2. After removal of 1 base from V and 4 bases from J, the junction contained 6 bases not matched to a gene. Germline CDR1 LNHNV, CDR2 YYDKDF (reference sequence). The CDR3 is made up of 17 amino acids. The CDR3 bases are TGTGCCACCAGCAGAGGTGGAGTAGCGGGGGGGTACAATGAGCAGTTCTTC. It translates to CATSRGGVAGGYNEQFF.

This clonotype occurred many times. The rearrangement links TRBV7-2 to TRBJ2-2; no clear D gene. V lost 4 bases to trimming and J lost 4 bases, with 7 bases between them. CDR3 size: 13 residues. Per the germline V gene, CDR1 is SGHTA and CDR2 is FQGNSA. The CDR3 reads CASSYGGTGELFF. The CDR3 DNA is TGTGCCAGCAGCTATGGTGGCACCGGGGAGCTGTTTTTT. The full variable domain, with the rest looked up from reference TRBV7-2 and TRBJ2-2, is GAGVSQSPSNKVTEKGKDVELRCDPISGHTALYWYRQSLGQGLEFLIYFQGNSAPDKSGLPSDRFSAERTGGSVSTLTIQRTQQEDSAVYLCASSYGGTGELFFGEGSRLTVL.

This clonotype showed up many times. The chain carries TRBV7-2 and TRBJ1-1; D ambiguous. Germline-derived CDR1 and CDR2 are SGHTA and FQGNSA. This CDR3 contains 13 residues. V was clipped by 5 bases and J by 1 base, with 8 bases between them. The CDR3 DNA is TGTGCCAGCAGCCCCCTTAGGAACACTGAAGCTTTCTTT. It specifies CASSPLRNTEAFF.

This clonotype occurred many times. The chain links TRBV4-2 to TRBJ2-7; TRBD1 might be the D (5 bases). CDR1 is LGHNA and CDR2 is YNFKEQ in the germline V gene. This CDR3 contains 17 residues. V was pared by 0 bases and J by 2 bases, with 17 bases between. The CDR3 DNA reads TGTGCCAGCAGCCAAGATGTCAGTCCGTTCAGGGCCTACGAGCAGTACTTC. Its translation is CASSQDVSPFRAYEQYF.

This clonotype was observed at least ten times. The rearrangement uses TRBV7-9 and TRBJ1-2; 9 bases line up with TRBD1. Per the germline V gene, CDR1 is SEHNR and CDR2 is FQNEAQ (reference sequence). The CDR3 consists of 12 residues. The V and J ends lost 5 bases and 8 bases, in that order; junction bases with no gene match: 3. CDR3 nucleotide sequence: TGTGCCAGCAGCCGGGACAGGGACGGCTACACCTTC. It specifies CASSRDRDGYTF.

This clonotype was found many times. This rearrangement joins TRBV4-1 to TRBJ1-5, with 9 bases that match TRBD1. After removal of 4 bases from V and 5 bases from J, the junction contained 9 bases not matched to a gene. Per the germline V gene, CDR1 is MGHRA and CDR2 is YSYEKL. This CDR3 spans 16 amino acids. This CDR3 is CASSRDPGQGHQPQHF. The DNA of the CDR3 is TGCGCCAGCAGCCGAGACCCGGGACAGGGTCATCAGCCCCAGCATTTT.

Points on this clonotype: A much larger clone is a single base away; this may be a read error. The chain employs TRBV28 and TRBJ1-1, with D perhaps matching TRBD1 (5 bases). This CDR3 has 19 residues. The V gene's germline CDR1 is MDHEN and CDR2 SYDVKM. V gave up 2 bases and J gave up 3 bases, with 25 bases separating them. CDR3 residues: CASSLKSMGGTELDTEAFF. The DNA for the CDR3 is TGTGCCAGCAGTTTAAAGTCGATGGGCGGGACTGAACTCGACACTGAAGCTTTCTTT.

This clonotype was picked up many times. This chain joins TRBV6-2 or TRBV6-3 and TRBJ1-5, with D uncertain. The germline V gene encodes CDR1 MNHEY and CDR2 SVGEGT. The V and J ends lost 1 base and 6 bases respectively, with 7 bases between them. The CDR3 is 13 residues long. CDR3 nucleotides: TGTGCCAGCAGTTACTACGGGAGTCAGCCCCAGCATTTT. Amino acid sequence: CASSYYGSQPQHF.

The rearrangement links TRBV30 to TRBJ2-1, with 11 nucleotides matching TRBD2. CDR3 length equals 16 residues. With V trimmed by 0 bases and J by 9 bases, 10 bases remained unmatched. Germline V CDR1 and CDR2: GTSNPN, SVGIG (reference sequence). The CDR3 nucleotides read TGTGCCTGGAGTGTTATACGTAGCGGGGGGGCCATTGAGCAGTTCTTC. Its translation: CAWSVIRSGGAIEQFF. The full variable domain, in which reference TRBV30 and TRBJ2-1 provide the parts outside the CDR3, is SQTIHQWPATLVQPVGSPLSLECTVEGTSNPNLYWYRQAAGRGLQLLFYSVGIGQISSEVPQNLSASRPQDRQFILSSKKLLLSDSGFYLCAWSVIRSGGAIEQFFGPGTRLTVL.

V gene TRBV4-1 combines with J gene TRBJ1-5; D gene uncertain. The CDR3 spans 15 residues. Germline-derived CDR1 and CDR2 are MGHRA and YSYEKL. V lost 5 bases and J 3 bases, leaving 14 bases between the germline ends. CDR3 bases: TGCGCCAGCAGCAACGGAGCTAGGGACAATCAGCCCCAGCATTTT. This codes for CASSNGARDNQPQHF.

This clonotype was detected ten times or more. CDR3 nucleotide sequence: TGTGCCAGCAGCTTAGCCAGGTCTGCGGATACTGAAGCTTTCTTT. It yields the protein CASSLARSADTEAFF. The V and J genes are TRBV7-2 and TRBJ1-1; D gene ambiguous. V gave up 0 bases and J gave up 5 bases, with 13 bases separating them. In germline, CDR1 is SGHTA, CDR2 FQGNSA. This CDR3 is built from 15 residues.

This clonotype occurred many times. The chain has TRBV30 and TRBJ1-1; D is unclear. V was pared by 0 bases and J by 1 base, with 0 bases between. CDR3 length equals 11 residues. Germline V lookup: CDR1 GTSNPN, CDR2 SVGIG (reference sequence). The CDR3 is CAWSVNTEAFF. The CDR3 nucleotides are TGTGCCTGGAGTGTGAACACTGAAGCTTTCTTT. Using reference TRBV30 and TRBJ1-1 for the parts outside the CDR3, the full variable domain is SQTIHQWPATLVQPVGSPLSLECTVEGTSNPNLYWYRQAAGRGLQLLFYSVGIGQISSEVPQNLSASRPQDRQFILSSKKLLLSDSGFYLCAWSVNTEAFFGQGTRLTVV.

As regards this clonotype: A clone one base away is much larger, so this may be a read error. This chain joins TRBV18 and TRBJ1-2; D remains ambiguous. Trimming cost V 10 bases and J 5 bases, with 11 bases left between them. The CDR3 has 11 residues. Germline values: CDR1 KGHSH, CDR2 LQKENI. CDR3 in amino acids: CAIPSDYGYTF. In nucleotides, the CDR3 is TGTGCCATCCCTTCGGATTATGGCTACACCTTC.

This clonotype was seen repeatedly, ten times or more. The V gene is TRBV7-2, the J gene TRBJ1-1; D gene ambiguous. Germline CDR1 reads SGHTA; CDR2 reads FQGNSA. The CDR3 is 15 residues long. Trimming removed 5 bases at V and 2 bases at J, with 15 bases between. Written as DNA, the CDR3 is TGTGCCAGCAGCCCCCGCCCCATGGCTAACACTGAAGCTTTCTTT. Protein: CASSPRPMANTEAFF.

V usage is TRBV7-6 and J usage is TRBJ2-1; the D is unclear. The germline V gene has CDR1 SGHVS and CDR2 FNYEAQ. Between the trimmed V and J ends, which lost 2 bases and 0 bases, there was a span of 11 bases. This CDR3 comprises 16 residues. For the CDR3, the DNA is TGTGCCAGCAGCTTACCGATCTATAGCTCCTACAATGAGCAGTTCTTC. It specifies CASSLPIYSSYNEQFF. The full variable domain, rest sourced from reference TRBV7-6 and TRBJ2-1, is GAGVSQSPRYKVTKRGQDVALRCDPISGHVSLYWYRQALGQGPEFLTYFNYEAQQDKSGLPNDRFSAERPEGSISTLTIQRTEQRDSAMYRCASSLPIYSSYNEQFFGPGTRLTVL.

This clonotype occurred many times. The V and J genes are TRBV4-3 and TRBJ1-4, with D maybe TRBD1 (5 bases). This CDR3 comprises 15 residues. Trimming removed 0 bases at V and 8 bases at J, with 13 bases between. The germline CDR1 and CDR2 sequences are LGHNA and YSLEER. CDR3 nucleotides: TGCGCCAGCAGCCAAGATTTAAGGGGCGGCGAAAAACTGTTTTTT. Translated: CASSQDLRGGEKLFF.

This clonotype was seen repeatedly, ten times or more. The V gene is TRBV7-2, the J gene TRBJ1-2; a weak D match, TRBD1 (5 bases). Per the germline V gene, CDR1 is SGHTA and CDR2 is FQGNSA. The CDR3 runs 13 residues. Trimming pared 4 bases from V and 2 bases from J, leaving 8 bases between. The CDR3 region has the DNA TGTGCCAGCAGCTACAGACAGAACTATGGCTACACCTTC. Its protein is CASSYRQNYGYTF.

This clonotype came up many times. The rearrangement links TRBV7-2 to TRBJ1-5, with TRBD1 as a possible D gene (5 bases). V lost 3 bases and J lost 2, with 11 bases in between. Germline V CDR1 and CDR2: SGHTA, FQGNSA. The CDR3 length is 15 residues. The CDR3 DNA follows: TGTGCCAGCAGCTTGGGGGTAGGAGGCAATCAGCCCCAGCATTTT. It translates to CASSLGVGGNQPQHF.

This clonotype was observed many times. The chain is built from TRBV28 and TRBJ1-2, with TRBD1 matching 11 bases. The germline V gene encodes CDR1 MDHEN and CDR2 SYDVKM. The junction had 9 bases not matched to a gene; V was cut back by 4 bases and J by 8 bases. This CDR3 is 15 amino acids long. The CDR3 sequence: CASSSSGQGAFGYTF. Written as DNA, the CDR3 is TGTGCCAGCAGTTCCTCCGGACAGGGGGCCTTCGGCTACACCTTC.

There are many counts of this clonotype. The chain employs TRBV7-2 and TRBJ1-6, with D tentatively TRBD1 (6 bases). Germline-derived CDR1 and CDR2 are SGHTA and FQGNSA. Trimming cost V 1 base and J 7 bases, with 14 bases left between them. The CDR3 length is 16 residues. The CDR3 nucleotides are TGTGCCAGCAGCTTAGAGGCCACAGGGTGGAATTCACCCCTCCACTTT. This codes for CASSLEATGWNSPLHF.

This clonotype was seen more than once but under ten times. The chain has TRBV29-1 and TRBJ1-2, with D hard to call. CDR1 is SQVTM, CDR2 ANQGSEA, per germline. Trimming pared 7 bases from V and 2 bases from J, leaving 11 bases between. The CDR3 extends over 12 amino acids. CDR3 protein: CSAPGRNYGYTF. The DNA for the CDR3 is TGCAGCGCCCCCGGCAGAAACTATGGCTACACCTTC.

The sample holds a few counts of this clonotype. The CDR3 DNA follows: TGCAGGACCAACCGGGGACAGGGAGACACTGAAGCTTTCTTT. It is translated as CRTNRGQGDTEAFF. V usage is TRBV20-1 and J usage is TRBJ1-1; 9 bases line up with TRBD1. The CDR3 sequence is 14 residues long. Germline V gene lookup returns CDR1 DFQATT and CDR2 SNEGSKA (reference sequence).

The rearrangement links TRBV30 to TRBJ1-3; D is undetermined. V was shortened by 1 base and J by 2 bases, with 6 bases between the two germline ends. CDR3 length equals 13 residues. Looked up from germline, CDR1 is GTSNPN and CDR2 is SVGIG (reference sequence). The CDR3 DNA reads TGTGCCTGGAGTGCACCGCCTGGAAACACCATATATTTT. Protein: CAWSAPPGNTIYF.

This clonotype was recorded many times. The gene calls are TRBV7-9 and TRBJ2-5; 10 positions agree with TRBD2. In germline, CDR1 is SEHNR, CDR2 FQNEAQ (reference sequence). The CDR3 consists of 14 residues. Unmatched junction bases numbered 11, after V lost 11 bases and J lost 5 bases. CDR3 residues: CAFGASGRGETQYF. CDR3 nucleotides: TGTGCCTTTGGAGCTAGCGGGAGAGGCGAGACCCAGTACTTC.

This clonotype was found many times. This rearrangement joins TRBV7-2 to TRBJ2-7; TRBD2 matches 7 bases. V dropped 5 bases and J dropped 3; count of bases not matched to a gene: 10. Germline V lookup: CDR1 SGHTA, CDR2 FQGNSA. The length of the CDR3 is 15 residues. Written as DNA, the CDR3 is TGTGCCAGCAGCACCACCGGGACTACTGGCTACGAGCAGTACTTC. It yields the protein CASSTTGTTGYEQYF.

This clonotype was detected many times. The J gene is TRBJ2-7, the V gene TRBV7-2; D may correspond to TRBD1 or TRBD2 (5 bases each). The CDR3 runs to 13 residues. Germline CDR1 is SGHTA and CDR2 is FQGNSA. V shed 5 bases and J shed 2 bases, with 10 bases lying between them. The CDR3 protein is CASSRDLTYEQYF. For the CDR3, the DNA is TGTGCCAGCAGCCGGGACCTAACCTACGAGCAGTACTTC.

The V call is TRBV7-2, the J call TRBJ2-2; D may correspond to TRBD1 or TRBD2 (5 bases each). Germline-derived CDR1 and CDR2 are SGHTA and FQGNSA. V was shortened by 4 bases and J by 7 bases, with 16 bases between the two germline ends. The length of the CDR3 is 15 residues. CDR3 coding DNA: TGTACCAGCAGCTCGAGTGGGACCTGGGGCGGGGAGCTGTTTTTT. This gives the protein CTSSSSGTWGGELFF.